One and the same sample provided the 16 T cell receptor beta chains below, sequenced in a study of CD8 T cells in ankylosing spondylitis. Study-level findings and limits: It appeared that ankylosing spondylitis blood was characterized by a TCR beta motif of several highly homologous variants.

One entry per CDR3 protein results from TCRdb running MiXCR on the 5' RACE reads. The sample has around 450,000 distinct CDR3 sequences, roughly 26% seen once. The antigens of these receptors remain unknown. Sequences were obtained from blood, either unsorted or a sorted T cell fraction (not recorded which). The origin of the receptors is a male donor with ankylosing spondylitis.

The chain couples TRBV5-1 to TRBJ2-3, with D perhaps TRBD2 (6 bases). CDR3 size: 17 residues. From germline, CDR1 is SGHRS and CDR2 YFSETQ. Trimming removed 4 bases at V and 6 bases at J, with 24 bases between. The DNA of the CDR3 is TGCGCCAGCAGCCCCCAGGCTGGGACTGGGGGATCGGATACGCAGTATTTT. Encoded protein: CASSPQAGTGGSDTQYF. The entire variable domain, with the rest obtained from reference TRBV5-1 and TRBJ2-3, is as follows: KAGVTQTPRYLIKTRGQQVTLSCSPISGHRSVSWYQQTPGQGLQFLFEYFSETQRNKGNFPGRFSGRQFSNSRSEMNVSTLELGDSALYLCASSPQAGTGGSDTQYFGPGTRLTVL.

J is TRBJ2-7 and V is TRBV3-1; D is perhaps TRBD1 or TRBD2 (7 bases each). V was pared by 4 bases and J by 5 bases, with 15 bases between. Germline CDR1 and CDR2: LGHDT and YNNKEL (reference sequence). CDR3 length equals 14 residues. Here the CDR3 DNA reads TGTGCCAGCAGCCTATTCAGGGGGGGCCACGAGCAGTACTTC. Translation: CASSLFRGGHEQYF.

The rearrangement joins TRBV18 to TRBJ1-5; 8 nucleotides agree with TRBD1. In germline, CDR1 is KGHSH, CDR2 LQKENI. Germline trimming cut 8 bases from V and 7 bases from J; bases unmatched to any gene: 13. There are 15 residues in the CDR3. The CDR3 coding sequence is TGTGCCAGCACCCCGGGACAGGAAAAGGGCCAGCCCCAGCATTTT. Translation gives CASTPGQEKGQPQHF.

A few counts support this clonotype. V is TRBV29-1 and J is TRBJ2-1; TRBD1 is a possible D gene (5 bases). The CDR3 length is 13 residues. Germline V gene data show CDR1 as SQVTM and CDR2 as ANQGSEA. V was clipped by 4 bases and J by 7 bases, with 14 bases between them. The CDR3 loop is CSVGLQVENEQFF. CDR3 bases: TGCAGCGTTGGTCTACAGGTTGAGAATGAGCAGTTCTTC.

The CDR3 sequence: CASSQDPFSLETQYF. For the CDR3, the DNA is TGTGCCAGCAGCCAAGATCCATTCTCCTTAGAGACCCAGTACTTC. The chain combines TRBV3-1 with TRBJ2-5; D unclear. CDR1 is LGHDT, CDR2 YNNKEL, per germline (reference sequence). There are 15 residues in the CDR3. V dropped 0 bases and J dropped 4 bases, with 12 bases sitting between them.

V is TRBV4-1 and J is TRBJ1-4; D not resolved. The CDR3 is 15 residues long. CDR1 MGHRA and CDR2 YSYEKL come from the germline V gene. The germline V and J ends were trimmed by 1 base and 4 bases, with 10 bases remaining between them. The CDR3 DNA reads TGCGCCAGCAGCCAAGTACCGACGAATAATGAAAAACTGTTTTTT. Protein: CASSQVPTNNEKLFF.

This clonotype was observed a few times. This sequence joins TRBV20-1 and TRBJ2-3; possibly TRBD1 or TRBD2 for D (5 bases each). This CDR3 spans 13 amino acids. Trimming removed 1 base from V and 2 bases from J, with 7 bases in between. Germline CDR1 DFQATT, CDR2 SNEGSKA (reference sequence). The DNA for the CDR3 is TGCAGTGCTAGAGCGGGGACCACAGATACGCAGTATTTT. It codes for CSARAGTTDTQYF.

The chain combines TRBV4-2 with TRBJ1-4; D might be TRBD1 (6 bases). Germline CDR1 LGHNA, CDR2 YNFKEQ. CDR3 length: 15 residues. Trimming pared 0 bases from V and 7 bases from J, leaving 12 bases between. CDR3 DNA sequence: TGTGCCAGCAGCCAAGATTTGGGGACAAGTGAAAAACTGTTTTTT. This gives the protein CASSQDLGTSEKLFF.

This clonotype occurred many times. The chain recombines TRBV18 with TRBJ1-5; no clear D gene. This CDR3 contains 14 residues. V was cut by 3 bases and J by 0 bases, with 6 bases left in between. The V gene's germline CDR1 is KGHSH and CDR2 LQKENI. CDR3 nucleotide sequence: TGTGCCAGCTCACCTCAAAATAGCAATCAGCCCCAGCATTTT. Encoded protein: CASSPQNSNQPQHF. Using reference TRBV18 and TRBJ1-5 for the parts outside the CDR3, the full variable domain is NAGVMQNPRHLVRRRGQEARLRCSPMKGHSHVYWYRQLPEEGLKFMVYLQKENIIDESGMPKERFSAEFPKEGPSILRIQQVVRGDSAAYFCASSPQNSNQPQHFGDGTRLSIL.

The rearrangement joins TRBV24-1 to TRBJ2-3, with D unresolved. CDR1 and CDR2 from the germline V gene are KGHDR and SFDVKD. Trimming removed 3 bases at V and 2 bases at J, with 5 bases between. CDR3 size: 13 residues. Here the CDR3 DNA reads TGTGCCACCAGTGATCCAAACACAGATACGCAGTATTTT. Its protein product is CATSDPNTDTQYF.

This clonotype showed up just a few times. The chain couples TRBV3-1 to TRBJ1-2, with TRBD1 matching 8 bases. The germline CDR1 and CDR2 sequences are LGHDT and YNNKEL (reference sequence). The CDR3 totals 15 residues. After removal of 2 bases from V and 3 bases from J, the junction contained 5 bases not matched to a gene. CDR3 in amino acids: CASSQTPTGDYGYTF. The CDR3, as DNA: TGTGCCAGCAGCCAAACTCCGACAGGGGACTATGGCTACACCTTC.

V and J are TRBV27 and TRBJ2-2, with D tentatively TRBD1 or TRBD2 (5 bases each). This CDR3 comprises 15 residues. Germline assignment: CDR1 MNHEY and CDR2 SMNVEV (reference sequence). Trimming cost V 8 bases and J 1 base, with 14 bases left between them. This CDR3 reads CASSIWGKNTGELFF. CDR3 sequence (DNA): TGTGCCAGCTCCATCTGGGGGAAGAACACCGGGGAGCTGTTTTTT.

This clonotype turned up a few times. V and J are TRBV11-2 and TRBJ1-1; 10 bases are shared with TRBD1. J lost 4 bases, V lost 3 bases, and 8 bases had no gene match. CDR3 length equals 16 residues. Germline V gene sequence: CDR1 SGHAT, CDR2 FQNNGV. The CDR3 region is CASSLWTGGEGTEAFF. CDR3 nucleotide sequence: TGTGCCAGCAGCTTGTGGACAGGGGGGGAGGGCACTGAAGCTTTCTTT.

This clonotype was detected a few times. The rearrangement joins TRBV7-8 to TRBJ1-2, with a weak D call TRBD1 (5 bases). Trimming stripped 2 bases from V and 0 bases from J, with 19 bases between. This CDR3 is built from 18 residues. Germline V gene sequence: CDR1 SGHVS, CDR2 FQNEAQ. CDR3 protein: CASSLSYVTGTTNYGYTF. The CDR3 DNA reads TGTGCCAGCAGCTTATCCTACGTCACAGGAACTACTAACTATGGCTACACCTTC.

CDR3 in DNA: TGTGCCAGCAGCTTAGAACATCCAGATACGCAGTATTTT. It translates to CASSLEHPDTQYF. The genes are TRBV11-3 and TRBJ2-3; D uncertain. The CDR3 spans 13 residues. V was cut by 0 bases and J by 4 bases, with 5 bases left in between. Germline CDR1 is SGHNT and CDR2 is YENEEA.

The sample holds many counts of this clonotype. This chain connects TRBV2 to TRBJ2-3, with 11 bases lining up with TRBD2. The CDR3 has 15 residues. Per germline, CDR1 SNHLY and CDR2 FYNNEI. V dropped 5 bases and J dropped 5; count of bases not matched to a gene: 6. This CDR3 reads CASSKLAGVGDTQYF. The DNA for the CDR3 is TGTGCCAGCAGTAAACTAGCGGGAGTTGGAGATACGCAGTATTTT.